This passage covers 29 T cell receptor beta chains from one sample sequenced in a study of blood T cell repertoires in COVID-19. Here immunoSEQ multiplex PCR was the method, and the copy in TCRdb shows in-frame clones only, minus some. The data show about 130,000 clones, with under 90% seen just once and approximately 12% held by the top ten. Sample: peripheral blood. The receptor source for this set is a woman in her sixties with acute or convalescent COVID-19.

V is TRBV5-1 and J is TRBJ2-5, with a tentative D call TRBD2 (6 bases). Trimming pared 2 bases from V and 4 bases from J, leaving 24 bases between. This CDR3 region has 18 residues. CDR1 and CDR2 from the germline V gene are SGHRS and YFSETQ. CDR3 amino acids: CASSFRYSGRGPPETQYF. The CDR3 region has the DNA TGCGCCAGCAGCTTCCGTTATAGCGGTCGGGGCCCGCCAGAGACCCAGTACTTC.

The chain couples TRBV7-6 to TRBJ1-4; no clear D gene. V gave up 2 bases and J gave up 8 bases, with 15 bases separating them. The length of the CDR3 is 15 residues. From germline, CDR1 is SGHVS and CDR2 FNYEAQ. The CDR3 region is CASSLRKVEREKLFF. The CDR3 coding sequence is TGTGCCAGCAGCTTAAGGAAGGTCGAGAGGGAAAAACTGTTTTTT.

The rearrangement uses TRBV7-8 and TRBJ2-3; TRBD2 matches 8 bases. The trim removed 5 bases at V and 4 bases at J, leaving 2 bases unmatched. This CDR3 is built from 13 residues. Germline loops: CDR1 SGHVS, CDR2 FQNEAQ. The CDR3 sequence is CASSPGGADTQYF. Here the CDR3 DNA reads TGTGCCAGCAGCCCCGGGGGGGCAGATACGCAGTATTTT.

A single count supports this clone. The genes are TRBV29-1 and TRBJ2-3; 11 positions agree with TRBD2. The germline gives CDR1 SQVTM, CDR2 ANQGSEA. The CDR3 consists of 16 residues. With 6 bases clipped from V and 0 bases from J, the junction kept 8 bases outside the gene matches. CDR3 nucleotides: TGCAGCGTCCGAGCGACTAGCGGGACTAGCACAGATACGCAGTATTTT. Protein product: CSVRATSGTSTDTQYF.

The gene calls are TRBV5-1 and TRBJ1-1; 9 bases line up with TRBD1. With 5 bases clipped from V and 4 bases from J, the junction kept 6 bases outside the gene matches. Germline V gene sequence: CDR1 SGHRS, CDR2 YFSETQ. This CDR3 has 14 amino acids. CDR3 DNA sequence: TGCGCCAGCAGGTCACAGGGGGCTGTCACTGAAGCTTTCTTT. Translating it yields CASRSQGAVTEAFF. Full variable domain (outside the CDR3, taken from reference TRBV5-1 and TRBJ1-1): KAGVTQTPRYLIKTRGQQVTLSCSPISGHRSVSWYQQTPGQGLQFLFEYFSETQRNKGNFPGRFSGRQFSNSRSEMNVSTLELGDSALYLCASRSQGAVTEAFFGQGTRLTVV.

The rearrangement joins TRBV18 to TRBJ1-3; the D gene is possibly TRBD1 (6 bases). V dropped 3 bases and J dropped 0 bases, with 21 bases sitting between them. CDR1 is KGHSH, CDR2 LQKENI, per germline. There are 19 residues in the CDR3. CDR3 DNA: TGTGCCAGCTCACCCCGAAGATTACAGGGTCCCAGCTCTGGAAACACCATATATTTT. The encoded protein is CASSPRRLQGPSSGNTIYF.

The chain links TRBV6-2 or TRBV6-3 to TRBJ1-1, with TRBD1 matching 8 bases. Germline loops: CDR1 MNHEY, CDR2 SVGEGT. V was clipped by 2 bases and J by 11 bases; unmatched bases: 10. The CDR3 has 14 amino acids. CDR3 coding DNA: TGTGCCAGCAGTTACGATGTTCGTACAGGGGGGGCTTTCTTT. Its protein is CASSYDVRTGGAFF.

The chain is built from TRBV28 and TRBJ1-1, with D perhaps TRBD1 (6 bases). The CDR3 is 15 residues long. V dropped 3 bases and J dropped 3 bases, with 14 bases sitting between them. Germline-derived CDR1 and CDR2 are MDHEN and SYDVKM. The CDR3: CASSLGGEGDTEAFF. CDR3 sequence (DNA): TGTGCCAGCAGTTTGGGAGGGGAGGGGGACACTGAAGCTTTCTTT.

The J gene is TRBJ2-5, the V gene TRBV4-1; 7 nucleotides align to TRBD1. With 4 bases clipped from V and 2 bases from J, the junction kept 4 bases outside the gene matches. CDR3 length: 14 residues. The germline gives CDR1 MGHRA, CDR2 YSYEKL. The CDR3 sequence is CASSPWTGQETQYF. CDR3 nucleotide sequence: TGCGCCAGCAGCCCATGGACAGGACAAGAGACCCAGTACTTC.

The chain employs TRBV6-5 and TRBJ1-6; no definite D call. V was cut by 2 bases and J by 7 bases, with 9 bases left in between. CDR1 and CDR2 (germline): MNHEY, SVGAGI. The CDR3 is made up of 14 amino acids. For the CDR3, the DNA is TGTGCCAGCAGTTACGGAGGAGAGAATTCACCCCTCCACTTT. Translated: CASSYGGENSPLHF.

The rearrangement joins TRBV10-1 to TRBJ2-2, with D possibly matching TRBD1 (6 bases). From germline, CDR1 is WNHNN and CDR2 SYGVQD (reference sequence). Deletions cut 2 bases from V and 6 bases from J, with 7 bases between. This CDR3 contains 13 residues. DNA for the CDR3: TGCGCCAGCAGTGAGGCAGGGGCCGGGGAGCTGTTTTTT. Amino acid sequence: CASSEAGAGELFF.

The chain combines TRBV19 with TRBJ1-4; the D is unclear. Germline lookup yields CDR1 LNHDA and CDR2 SQIVND (reference sequence). The CDR3 length is 14 residues. The V gene lost 5 bases and the J gene lost 3 bases, with 10 bases spanning the gap. The CDR3 sequence: CASSPGWANEKLFF. CDR3 nucleotide sequence: TGTGCCAGTAGTCCCGGGTGGGCTAATGAAAAACTGTTTTTT.

This clone has only one observation. The sample contains more than one DNA sequence encoding this CDR3. This CDR3 reads CASGLPPVEQYF. The CDR3 nucleotides are TGTGCTAGTGGTTTGCCCCCGGTTGAGCAGTACTTC. The J gene is TRBJ2-7, the V gene TRBV12-5; unclear D gene. Trimming left V 2 bases short and J 7 bases short, with 9 bases between. Germline assignment: CDR1 LGHNT and CDR2 FRNRAP. The CDR3 spans 12 residues.

The chain uses TRBV28 and TRBJ1-1; D unresolved. From germline, CDR1 is MDHEN and CDR2 SYDVKM. This CDR3 contains 14 residues. V lost 8 bases and J lost 4, with 17 bases in between. The CDR3 DNA sequence: TGTGCCAGCCTATGGGGAGGTGGGCGCACTGAAGCTTTCTTT. It translates to CASLWGGGRTEAFF.

The chain carries TRBV2 and TRBJ2-7, with TRBD1 matching 11 bases. The trim removed 7 bases at V and 4 bases at J, leaving 9 bases unmatched. Germline lookup yields CDR1 SNHLY and CDR2 FYNNEI. This CDR3 is 15 amino acids long. The CDR3 spells CASKPPGQGGYEQYF. CDR3 nucleotide sequence: TGTGCCAGCAAACCTCCGGGACAGGGGGGGTACGAGCAGTACTTC.

This clone came up a few times. The chain joins TRBV19 to TRBJ1-2; D is perhaps TRBD1 (6 bases). Trimming pared 2 bases from V and 3 bases from J, leaving 13 bases between. The CDR3 is 15 residues long. Germline V lookup: CDR1 LNHDA, CDR2 SQIVND (reference sequence). CDR3 coding DNA: TGTGCCAGTAGTATAAGTAGGACAGCTGACTATGGCTACACCTTC. Residues: CASSISRTADYGYTF.

The chain links TRBV7-8 to TRBJ1-1, with TRBD1 as a possible D gene (6 bases). The V end was cut by 3 bases, the J end by 4 bases, with 21 bases between. The CDR3 has 17 residues. The germline CDR1 and CDR2 sequences are SGHVS and FQNEAQ. The CDR3 coding sequence is TGTGCCAGCAGCTTTCCCGCCCCACAGGGAGGGAGCACTGAAGCTTTCTTT. It codes for CASSFPAPQGGSTEAFF. The full variable domain, rest sourced from reference TRBV7-8 and TRBJ1-1, is GAGVSQSPRYKVAKRGQDVALRCDPISGHVSLFWYQQALGQGPEFLTYFQNEAQLDKSGLPSDRFFAERPEGSVSTLKIQRTQQEDSAVYLCASSFPAPQGGSTEAFFGQGTRLTVV.

The rearrangement uses TRBV4-2 and TRBJ2-3, with TRBD2 identical over 8 bases. CDR3 size: 16 residues. Germline-derived CDR1 and CDR2 are LGHNA and YNFKEQ. V lost 2 bases to trimming and J lost 2 bases; unmatched junction nucleotides: 6. The CDR3 spells CASSQTGGGNTDTQYF. The CDR3 DNA is TGTGCCAGCAGCCAAACTGGCGGGGGGAACACAGATACGCAGTATTTT.

The V call is TRBV24-1, the J call TRBJ1-2; 11 nucleotides match TRBD1. From germline, CDR1 is KGHDR and CDR2 SFDVKD. The CDR3 runs to 16 residues. V lost 4 bases and J lost 1; bases outside the gene matches: 4. The CDR3 reads CATSEGTGGGNYGYTF. CDR3 DNA sequence: TGTGCCACCAGTGAAGGGACAGGGGGAGGTAACTATGGCTACACCTTC.

The chain combines TRBV30 with TRBJ1-5; unclear D gene. Trimming pared 2 bases from V and 3 bases from J, leaving 11 bases between. This CDR3 is built from 14 residues. The V gene's germline CDR1 is GTSNPN and CDR2 SVGIG (reference sequence). CDR3 protein: CAWSRRRVNQPQHF. The CDR3 DNA follows: TGTGCCTGGAGTCGGCGACGGGTCAATCAGCCCCAGCATTTT.

The rearrangement uses TRBV6-6 and TRBJ2-5; tentative D call: TRBD2 (5 bases). The CDR3 is 12 residues long. Per germline, CDR1 MNHNY and CDR2 SVGAGI (reference sequence). V shed 4 bases and J shed 4 bases, with 7 bases lying between them. CDR3: CASSSEGETQYF. DNA of the CDR3: TGTGCCAGCAGTTCTGAGGGAGAGACCCAGTACTTC.

The chain uses TRBV11-2 and TRBJ2-1; D not certain. The CDR3 sequence is 12 residues long. Germline assignment: CDR1 SGHAT and CDR2 FQNNGV. V was clipped by 3 bases and J by 10 bases, with 10 bases between them. The chain's CDR3 is CASSLFSREQFF. CDR3 DNA: TGTGCCAGCAGCTTGTTTTCCAGGGAGCAGTTCTTC.

The chain couples TRBV18 to TRBJ2-7; 7 bases are shared with TRBD1. The CDR3 runs 13 residues. Germline V CDR1 and CDR2: KGHSH, LQKENI. V trimming: 1 base; J trimming: 3 bases; junction bases outside the gene matches: 0. The CDR3 loop reads CASSPRDSYEQYF. CDR3 nucleotides: TGTGCCAGCTCACCACGGGACAGCTACGAGCAGTACTTC.

This chain uses TRBV9 with TRBJ1-2, with 7 bases fitting TRBD1. CDR1 and CDR2 from the germline V gene are SGDLS and YYNGEE. Unmatched junction bases numbered 5, after V lost 4 bases and J lost 8 bases. The CDR3 covers 12 residues. CDR3 residues: CASSRQGGGYTF. Written as DNA, the CDR3 is TGTGCCAGCAGCCGACAGGGCGGCGGCTACACCTTC. The full variable domain, its missing parts supplied by reference TRBV9 and TRBJ1-2, is DSGVTQTPKHLITATGQRVTLRCSPRSGDLSVYWYQQSLDQGLQFLIQYYNGEERAKGNILERFSAQQFPDLHSELNLSSLELGDSALYFCASSRQGGGYTFGSGTRLTVV.

The chain uses TRBV9 and TRBJ2-1; TRBD2 might be the D (6 bases). The ends were cut back, 0 bases at V and 6 bases at J, with 13 bases in the middle. Germline CDR1 and CDR2: SGDLS and YYNGEE. CDR3 length: 15 amino acids. The CDR3 is CASSVGWRVGNEQFF. CDR3 DNA sequence: TGTGCCAGCAGCGTAGGGTGGAGGGTGGGCAATGAGCAGTTCTTC.

The V call is TRBV7-2, the J call TRBJ2-1; D may be TRBD2 (6 bases). Germline V gives CDR1 SGHTA, CDR2 FQGNSA. Trimming left V 4 bases short and J 7 bases short, with 14 bases between. CDR3 length: 14 residues. The CDR3 region is CASSSHGGRNEQFF. The CDR3 region has the DNA TGTGCCAGCAGCTCCCACGGGGGTCGGAATGAGCAGTTCTTC.

The chain combines TRBV2 with TRBJ1-5, with 8 bases lining up with TRBD1. This CDR3 has 16 residues. V gave up 6 bases and J gave up 5 bases; unmatched junction bases: 12. Germline V CDR1 and CDR2: SNHLY, FYNNEI. The CDR3 here is CASRINPGQAYQPQHF. The DNA of the CDR3 is TGTGCCAGCAGGATAAATCCGGGACAGGCCTATCAGCCCCAGCATTTT. Complete variable domain (other parts from reference TRBV2 and TRBJ1-5): EPEVTQTPSHQVTQMGQEVILRCVPISNHLYFYWYRQILGQKVEFLVSFYNNEISEKSEIFDDQFSVERPDGSNFTLKIRSTKLEDSAMYFCASRINPGQAYQPQHFGDGTRLSIL.

The rearrangement joins TRBV5-1 to TRBJ1-1; 7 bases match TRBD1. V shed 3 bases and J 4 bases; nucleotides not matched to a gene: 12. In germline, CDR1 is SGHRS, CDR2 YFSETQ. The CDR3 sequence is 16 residues long. CDR3 loop: CASSWKTGLATTEAFF. The DNA of the CDR3 is TGCGCCAGCAGCTGGAAGACAGGGTTGGCTACCACTGAAGCTTTCTTT.

The genes are TRBV5-6 and TRBJ1-1; weak D call: TRBD1 (6 bases). Germline V lookup: CDR1 SGHDT, CDR2 YYEEEE. V was clipped by 5 bases and J by 7 bases, with 24 bases between them. The CDR3 runs to 16 residues. The DNA for the CDR3 is TGTGCCAGCAGGATCATGGACAGCGATATACCCCTTGAAGCTTTCTTT. It is translated as CASRIMDSDIPLEAFF. Full variable domain (remainder filled in from reference TRBV5-6 and TRBJ1-1): DAGVTQSPTHLIKTRGQQVTLRCSPKSGHDTVSWYQQALGQGPQFIFQYYEEEERQRGNFPDRFSGHQFPNYSSELNVNALLLGDSALYLCASRIMDSDIPLEAFFGQGTRLTVV.